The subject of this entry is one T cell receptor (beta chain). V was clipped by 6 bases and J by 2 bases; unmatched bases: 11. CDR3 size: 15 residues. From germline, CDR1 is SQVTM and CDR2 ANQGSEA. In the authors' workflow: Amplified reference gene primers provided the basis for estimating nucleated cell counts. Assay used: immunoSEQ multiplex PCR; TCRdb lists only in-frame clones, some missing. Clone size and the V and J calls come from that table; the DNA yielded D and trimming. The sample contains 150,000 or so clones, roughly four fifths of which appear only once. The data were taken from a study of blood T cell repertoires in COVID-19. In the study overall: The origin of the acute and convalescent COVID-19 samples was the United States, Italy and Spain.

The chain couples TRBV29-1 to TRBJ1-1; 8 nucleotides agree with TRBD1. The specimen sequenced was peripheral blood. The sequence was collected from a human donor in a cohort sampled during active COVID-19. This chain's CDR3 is CSVDRSGGFNTEAFF. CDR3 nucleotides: TGCAGCGTCGATCGATCAGGGGGCTTCAACACTGAAGCTTTCTTT. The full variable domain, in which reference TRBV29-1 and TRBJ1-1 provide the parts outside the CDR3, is SAVISQKPSRDICQRGTSLTIQCQVDSQVTMMFWYRQQPGQSLTLIATANQGSEATYESGFVIDKFPISRPNLTFSTLTVSNMSPEDSSIYLCSVDRSGGFNTEAFFGQGTRLTVV.